What follows are 32 T cell receptor beta chains derived from one specimen sequenced in a study of blood T cell repertoires in COVID-19. Repertoires were generated with immunoSEQ multiplex PCR, while TCRdb's copy carries only in-frame clones and drops some. The profile shows approximately 150,000 clones, about nine tenths of them singletons. Sequenced input: peripheral blood. The receptor set was obtained from a human donor in a cohort sampled during active COVID-19.

The chain employs TRBV4-1 and TRBJ2-1; 13 bases are a match to TRBD2. Losses at the gene ends were 1 base for V and 7 bases for J; bases not matched to a gene: 4. The length of the CDR3 is 16 residues. Germline values: CDR1 MGHRA, CDR2 YSYEKL. CDR3 sequence (DNA): TGCGCCAGCAGCCAAGGACTAGCGGGGGGAAGGAATGAGCAGTTCTTC. It codes for CASSQGLAGGRNEQFF.

This clone was picked up one time. This chain joins TRBV3-1 (or the pseudogene TRBV3-2) and TRBJ1-2; 7 nucleotides align to TRBD1. The CDR3 has 15 residues. J was trimmed by 6 bases and V by 1 base; bases with no gene match: 8. Germline V gives CDR1 LGHDT, CDR2 YNNKEL (reference sequence). CDR3 region: CASSQVPDRANGYTF. The CDR3 bases are TGTGCCAGCAGCCAAGTCCCAGACAGGGCCAATGGCTACACCTTC.

V gene TRBV4-2 combines with J gene TRBJ2-6; a weak D match, TRBD1 (6 bases). Trimming cost V 4 bases and J 0 bases, with 13 bases left between them. Looked up from germline, CDR1 is LGHNA and CDR2 is YNFKEQ. The CDR3 contains 17 residues. CDR3 amino acids: CASSPRGLSSGANVLTF. CDR3 DNA sequence: TGTGCCAGCAGCCCCAGGGGCCTGAGCTCTGGGGCCAACGTCCTGACTTTC.

This chain uses TRBV27 with TRBJ2-6; D ambiguous. The V end was cut by 4 bases, the J end by 0 bases, with 10 bases between. CDR3 size: 16 residues. Germline loops: CDR1 MNHEY, CDR2 SMNVEV (reference sequence). DNA of the CDR3: TGTGCCAGCAGTTCCCTTACAGCCTCTGGGGCCAACGTCCTGACTTTC. It is translated as CASSSLTASGANVLTF.

The rearrangement joins TRBV5-1 to TRBJ2-1, with 9 bases matching TRBD2. Trimming took 4 bases from V and 8 from J; bases not matched to a gene: 16. The CDR3 runs 17 residues. Per germline, CDR1 SGHRS and CDR2 YFSETQ. The CDR3 coding sequence is TGCGCCAGCAGCCCTCAGATAGCGGGGGTTTCCGGGGATGAGCAGTTCTTC. Its translation is CASSPQIAGVSGDEQFF.

The chain uses TRBV27 and TRBJ2-7; D is unclear. The CDR3 is 13 amino acids. Germline CDR1 reads MNHEY; CDR2 reads SMNVEV (reference sequence). V lost 7 bases, J lost 2 bases, and 12 bases lay in between. CDR3 nucleotide sequence: TGTGCCAGCAAGAACACAGCTACCTACGAGCAGTACTTC. Protein product: CASKNTATYEQYF.

The genes are TRBV7-6 and TRBJ2-1, with 7 bases aligning to TRBD2. Germline V CDR1 and CDR2: SGHVS, FNYEAQ. With 1 base clipped from V and 0 bases from J, the junction kept 6 bases outside the gene matches. The CDR3 is 17 residues long. CDR3 loop: CASSLGEGVSSYNEQFF. The CDR3 bases are TGTGCCAGCAGCTTAGGGGAGGGTGTTAGCTCCTACAATGAGCAGTTCTTC.

This chain uses TRBV7-9 with TRBJ1-3, with a weak D call TRBD1 (5 bases). This CDR3 spans 15 amino acids. CDR1 SEHNR and CDR2 FQNEAQ come from the germline V gene (reference sequence). V gave up 5 bases and J gave up 0 bases, with 11 bases separating them. CDR3 protein: CASSPIGDSGNTIYF. The CDR3 DNA is TGTGCCAGCAGCCCAATAGGGGACTCTGGAAACACCATATATTTT.

V usage is TRBV15 and J usage is TRBJ1-2; TRBD1 is a possible D gene (5 bases). There are 16 residues in the CDR3. CDR1 is LNHNV and CDR2 is YYDKDF in the germline V gene (reference sequence). With 4 bases removed from V and 7 bases from J, the gap between germline ends came to 22 bases. In DNA, the CDR3 is TGTGCCACCAGCAAGAGGACAAGGGCCGGGTTAGTTGGCTACACCTTC. This encodes CATSKRTRAGLVGYTF.

The chain has TRBV14 and TRBJ2-1; D is possibly TRBD2 (5 bases). This CDR3 comprises 12 residues. Trimming removed 4 bases from V and 6 bases from J, with 7 bases in between. The germline CDR1 and CDR2 sequences are SGHDN and FVKESK. CDR3 bases: TGTGCCAGCAGCCGCGGGCCCAATGAGCAGTTCTTC. It codes for CASSRGPNEQFF.

This sequence joins TRBV12-3 or TRBV12-4 and TRBJ1-5; D is undetermined. The V and J ends lost 5 bases and 8 bases respectively, with 13 bases between them. This CDR3 spans 13 amino acids. This chain's CDR3 is CASSTTLIEPQHF. CDR3 bases: TGTGCCAGCAGTACCACGCTAATAGAGCCCCAGCATTTT.

The table lists this clone with a few counts. This chain joins TRBV5-4 and TRBJ2-3; perhaps TRBD1 as D (5 bases). The V gene lost 0 bases and the J gene lost 7 bases, with 15 bases spanning the gap. Germline V gene data show CDR1 as SGHNT and CDR2 as YYREEE (reference sequence). The CDR3 is 15 amino acids. CDR3 DNA sequence: TGTGCCAGCAGCTTGGCTGGGCTACAGGACCATACGCAGTATTTT. This sequence encodes CASSLAGLQDHTQYF.

This chain uses TRBV5-1 with TRBJ2-2, with TRBD2 as a possible D gene (6 bases). V was pared by 4 bases and J by 4 bases, with 14 bases between. The CDR3 runs 15 residues. The germline V gene encodes CDR1 SGHRS and CDR2 YFSETQ. CDR3 loop: CASSRVLASTGELFF. In nucleotides, the CDR3 is TGCGCCAGCAGCCGGGTACTAGCTTCCACCGGGGAGCTGTTTTTT.

The chain has TRBV7-3 and TRBJ2-3; tentative D call: TRBD1 (6 bases). The CDR3 contains 14 residues. Looked up from germline, CDR1 is SGHTA and CDR2 is FQGTGA. V lost 1 base, J lost 3 bases, and 8 bases lay in between. The CDR3 DNA reads TGTGCCAGCAGCTTAATGGGGGCGACAGATACGCAGTATTTT. Translated: CASSLMGATDTQYF.

The chain joins TRBV7-9 to TRBJ1-2; 10 positions match TRBD1. V shed 2 bases and J 6 bases; nucleotides not matched to a gene: 3. The CDR3 runs to 14 residues. Germline V gene sequence: CDR1 SEHNR, CDR2 FQNEAQ (reference sequence). The CDR3 spells CASSLLGQGNGYTF. CDR3 nucleotides: TGTGCCAGCAGCTTACTGGGACAGGGGAATGGCTACACCTTC.

The chain carries TRBV12-5 and TRBJ1-5; no clear D gene. CDR3 length: 13 amino acids. Trimming left V 4 bases short and J 3 bases short, with 7 bases between. Germline loops: CDR1 LGHNT, CDR2 FRNRAP. The CDR3 DNA reads TGTGCTAGTGGTTCTGGGCCCAATCAGCCCCAGCATTTT. This gives the protein CASGSGPNQPQHF.

The chain has TRBV6-2 or TRBV6-3 and TRBJ2-7; TRBD1 aligns across 8 bases. Trimming at V came to 5 bases and at J to 3 bases, leaving 12 bases not matched to a gene. The CDR3 is made up of 16 amino acids. Germline CDR1 is MNHEY and CDR2 is SVGEGT. CDR3 coding DNA: TGTGCCAGCAGTGGAATATTGGGACAGGCAAACTACGAGCAGTACTTC. Translating it yields CASSGILGQANYEQYF.

The genes are TRBV4-2 and TRBJ2-4, with 7 bases fitting TRBD2. The CDR3 spans 16 residues. V lost 0 bases and J lost 3; bases outside the gene matches: 5. Germline V lookup: CDR1 LGHNA, CDR2 YNFKEQ. For the CDR3, the DNA is TGTGCCAGCAGCCAAGATCCCAGCGGGGTCAAAAACATTCAGTACTTC. Amino acid sequence: CASSQDPSGVKNIQYF.

This clone was seen a few times. The rearrangement uses TRBV4-2 and TRBJ2-7; TRBD1 aligns across 8 bases. This CDR3 comprises 13 residues. V gave up 4 bases and J gave up 6 bases; unmatched junction bases: 5. Germline lookup yields CDR1 LGHNA and CDR2 YNFKEQ. CDR3 nucleotides: TGTGCCAGCAGCCGGACAGGGCAGGTCGAGCAGTACTTC. This gives the protein CASSRTGQVEQYF.

The chain carries TRBV12-5 and TRBJ2-3; 8 bases fit TRBD1. Germline V gives CDR1 LGHNT, CDR2 FRNRAP. The CDR3 sequence is 16 residues long. V lost 1 base, J lost 4 bases, and 7 bases stayed unmatched. DNA for the CDR3: TGTGCTAGTGGTTTGGGGACAGGGACCTGGGCAGATACGCAGTATTTT. Translated, it gives CASGLGTGTWADTQYF. The full variable domain, in which reference TRBV12-5 and TRBJ2-3 provide the parts outside the CDR3, is DARVTQTPRHKVTEMGQEVTMRCQPILGHNTVFWYRQTMMQGLELLAYFRNRAPLDDSGMPKDRFSAEMPDATLATLKIQPSEPRDSAVYFCASGLGTGTWADTQYFGPGTRLTVL.

V usage is TRBV6-4 and J usage is TRBJ2-1, with 9 bases aligning to TRBD1. Per the germline V gene, CDR1 is MRHNA and CDR2 is SNTAGT. The V and J ends lost 2 bases and 15 bases, in that order; junction bases with no gene match: 5. The CDR3 has 12 amino acids. The CDR3 loop is CASSDGTGTLFF. For the CDR3, the DNA is TGTGCCAGCAGTGACGGGACAGGGACTCTGTTCTTC.

This chain joins TRBV19 and TRBJ2-3; 11 nucleotides align to TRBD2. This CDR3 contains 15 residues. V lost 8 bases, J lost 2 bases, and 6 bases stayed unmatched. The V gene's germline CDR1 is LNHDA and CDR2 SQIVND (reference sequence). The CDR3 protein is CASSSSGGPTDTQYF. CDR3 nucleotide sequence: TGTGCCAGTTCTTCTAGCGGGGGGCCCACAGATACGCAGTATTTT.

J is TRBJ1-4 and V is TRBV3-1 (or the pseudogene TRBV3-2); D remains unclear. The V and J ends lost 2 bases and 8 bases respectively, with 9 bases between them. The germline V gene encodes CDR1 LGHDT and CDR2 YNNKEL (reference sequence). The CDR3 spans 13 residues. The CDR3 coding sequence is TGTGCCAGCAGCCAAAGGCGGGGAGAAAAACTGTTTTTT. This encodes CASSQRRGEKLFF.

The V gene is TRBV7-2, the J gene TRBJ1-3; D gene ambiguous. The V and J ends lost 4 bases and 1 base respectively, with 8 bases between them. CDR1 is SGHTA and CDR2 is FQGNSA in the germline V gene. CDR3 size: 14 residues. CDR3 DNA sequence: TGTGCCAGCAGCTCGTTCCTGTCTGGAAACACCATATATTTT. Amino acid sequence: CASSSFLSGNTIYF.

The gene calls are TRBV2 and TRBJ2-7, with D possibly being TRBD1 (5 bases). In germline, CDR1 is SNHLY, CDR2 FYNNEI. This CDR3 has 14 residues. Trimming pared 2 bases from V and 4 bases from J, leaving 12 bases between. The CDR3 here is CASSERRVIYEQYF. CDR3 in DNA: TGTGCCAGCAGTGAACGCAGGGTTATTTACGAGCAGTACTTC.

V usage is TRBV4-1 and J usage is TRBJ2-1; 8 nucleotides line up with TRBD2. Trimming took 0 bases from V and 7 from J; bases not matched to a gene: 11. CDR3 length: 17 amino acids. Germline values: CDR1 MGHRA, CDR2 YSYEKL. CDR3 bases: TGCGCCAGCAGCCAAGAAAGTCGGACTGGGACTAGGAATGAGCAGTTCTTC. Translation: CASSQESRTGTRNEQFF.

The chain links TRBV18 to TRBJ1-2; 8 positions match TRBD1. The CDR3 is 16 amino acids. J was trimmed by 3 bases and V by 0 bases; bases with no gene match: 6. Germline lookup yields CDR1 KGHSH and CDR2 LQKENI. The CDR3 spells CASSPPTRTGYYGYTF. DNA of the CDR3: TGTGCCAGCTCACCACCGACCCGGACAGGGTACTATGGCTACACCTTC. The variable domain in full, with the rest retrieved from reference TRBV18 and TRBJ1-2, is NAGVMQNPRHLVRRRGQEARLRCSPMKGHSHVYWYRQLPEEGLKFMVYLQKENIIDESGMPKERFSAEFPKEGPSILRIQQVVRGDSAAYFCASSPPTRTGYYGYTFGSGTRLTVV.

The chain uses TRBV13 and TRBJ1-3; 8 positions agree with TRBD1. With V trimmed by 0 bases and J by 4 bases, 8 bases remained unmatched. The germline V gene encodes CDR1 PRHDT and CDR2 FYEKMQ (reference sequence). This CDR3 spans 17 amino acids. DNA of the CDR3: TGTGCCAGCAGCTTAGGCTTGGACAGGGTGGTCGGAAACACCATATATTTT. This codes for CASSLGLDRVVGNTIYF.

This clone appeared a single time. This sequence joins TRBV20-1 and TRBJ1-5; D not resolved. Deletions cut 3 bases from V and 0 bases from J, with 9 bases between. Per the germline V gene, CDR1 is DFQATT and CDR2 is SNEGSKA (reference sequence). This CDR3 contains 14 residues. CDR3 protein: CSASSDISNQPQHF. CDR3 bases: TGCAGTGCTAGTTCAGATATTAGCAATCAGCCCCAGCATTTT.

V and J are TRBV9 and TRBJ2-7; tentatively, D is TRBD1 (5 bases). V was cut by 5 bases and J by 6 bases, with 15 bases left in between. Looked up from germline, CDR1 is SGDLS and CDR2 is YYNGEE. This CDR3 comprises 13 residues. CDR3 nucleotide sequence: TGTGCCAGCAGTCAAACAGGATATGGCGAGCAGTACTTC. This gives the protein CASSQTGYGEQYF.

The rearrangement joins TRBV5-1 to TRBJ2-5; a possible D gene is TRBD2 (7 bases). The CDR3 length is 14 residues. In germline, CDR1 is SGHRS, CDR2 YFSETQ. V shed 1 base and J shed 2 bases, with 9 bases lying between them. CDR3 amino acids: CASSLRGGQETQYF. In nucleotides, the CDR3 is TGCGCCAGCAGCTTGAGGGGGGGACAAGAGACCCAGTACTTC.

The J gene is TRBJ1-2, the V gene TRBV10-3; unclear D gene. This CDR3 region has 14 residues. CDR1 and CDR2 (germline): ENHRY, SYGVKD. Trimming pared 6 bases from V and 0 bases from J, leaving 11 bases between. For the CDR3, the DNA is TGTGCCATCAGCGATGGACTGGCTAACTATGGCTACACCTTC. Translated: CAISDGLANYGYTF.